What follows are 22 T cell receptor beta chains derived from one specimen sequenced in a study of T cell responses to AZD1222 COVID-19 vaccine. The method was immunoSEQ multiplex PCR; TCRdb's version includes in-frame clones alone and lacks a portion of them. The sample lists 100,000 to 150,000 clones, about 91% occurring once. Sequencing was performed on peripheral blood, taken 28 days after the second AZD1222 dose. The receptor source for this set is an adult who received the AZD1222 COVID-19 vaccine.

V usage is TRBV6-2 or TRBV6-3 and J usage is TRBJ2-7; no reliable D call. Germline values: CDR1 MNHEY, CDR2 SVGEGT. The CDR3 extends over 13 amino acids. V was cut by 2 bases and J by 3 bases, with 8 bases left in between. The CDR3 DNA is TGTGCCAGCAGTTACGAACAGAACTACGAGCAGTACGTC. It codes for CASSYEQNYEQYV.

This clone was observed once. This sequence joins TRBV24-1 and TRBJ2-3; D gene ambiguous. This CDR3 region has 12 residues. CDR1 KGHDR and CDR2 SFDVKD come from the germline V gene. V gave up 7 bases and J gave up 4 bases, with 8 bases separating them. The CDR3, as DNA: TGTGCCACCAGCTCAACGGCAGATACGCAGTATTTT. Translated: CATSSTADTQYF.

The chain recombines TRBV19 with TRBJ1-2, with D possibly matching TRBD1 (6 bases). Germline V gene data show CDR1 as LNHDA and CDR2 as SQIVND (reference sequence). The length of the CDR3 is 11 residues. V lost 9 bases, J lost 2 bases, and 7 bases lay in between. CDR3 amino acids: CASGGNYGYTF. CDR3 nucleotide sequence: TGTGCCAGCGGGGGCAACTATGGCTACACCTTC.

The chain couples TRBV27 to TRBJ1-5; a possible D gene is TRBD1 (5 bases). The V gene's germline CDR1 is MNHEY and CDR2 SMNVEV (reference sequence). This CDR3 is built from 15 residues. V lost 3 bases, J lost 6 bases, and 15 bases lay in between. The CDR3 bases are TGTGCCAGCAGTTTGGGGAATTTTGGGGGTCAGCCCCAGCATTTT. It encodes CASSLGNFGGQPQHF.

This clone was seen only once. This rearrangement joins TRBV29-1 to TRBJ1-4; D is uncertain. This CDR3 is 13 amino acids long. Germline V gene sequence: CDR1 SQVTM, CDR2 ANQGSEA. The ends were cut back, 8 bases at V and 3 bases at J, with 13 bases in the middle. The CDR3 region has the DNA TGCAGCTGCGGGCTGCGGGCTAATGAAAAACTGTTTTTT. Translation: CSCGLRANEKLFF.

The rearrangement links TRBV30 to TRBJ1-2; D remains ambiguous. CDR1 and CDR2 from the germline V gene are GTSNPN and SVGIG (reference sequence). The CDR3 has 13 residues. Trimming removed 1 base at V and 4 bases at J, with 10 bases between. The CDR3 reads CAWSASYIYGYTF. CDR3 nucleotides: TGTGCCTGGAGTGCTTCCTACATCTATGGCTACACCTTC. The full variable domain, its missing parts supplied by reference TRBV30 and TRBJ1-2, is SQTIHQWPATLVQPVGSPLSLECTVEGTSNPNLYWYRQAAGRGLQLLFYSVGIGQISSEVPQNLSASRPQDRQFILSSKKLLLSDSGFYLCAWSASYIYGYTFGSGTRLTVV.

CDR3: CASSYWGRVSNEQYF. CDR3 DNA sequence: TGTGCCAGCAGTTACTGGGGACGGGTATCCAACGAGCAGTACTTC. The chain joins TRBV6-5 to TRBJ2-7; either TRBD1 or TRBD2 may supply D (5 bases each). V was shortened by 1 base and J by 5 bases, with 15 bases between the two germline ends. The CDR3 has 15 amino acids. Germline CDR1 reads MNHEY; CDR2 reads SVGAGI.

The chain joins TRBV30 to TRBJ1-5; maybe TRBD1 (5 bases). CDR1 is GTSNPN, CDR2 SVGIG, per germline (reference sequence). V was cut by 3 bases and J by 6 bases, with 15 bases left in between. The length of the CDR3 is 14 residues. The CDR3, as DNA: TGTGCCTGGAGCCGGTCTCTGGGGGGTCAGCCCCAGCATTTT. Translated: CAWSRSLGGQPQHF.

The V and J genes are TRBV14 and TRBJ1-5; TRBD1 aligns across 7 bases. Trimming removed 6 bases from V and 2 bases from J; junction bases left unmatched: 7. This CDR3 is 15 amino acids long. Germline assignment: CDR1 SGHDN and CDR2 FVKESK. The CDR3 sequence is CASSPTGQGNQPQHF. DNA of the CDR3: TGTGCCAGCAGTCCGACAGGGCAGGGCAATCAGCCCCAGCATTTT.

This clone was found a few times. The sample holds other DNA sequences that translate to the same CDR3. The chain combines TRBV19 with TRBJ2-1; the match to TRBD1 covers 7 bases. Germline V CDR1 and CDR2: LNHDA, SQIVND (reference sequence). The CDR3 loop spans 15 amino acids. V lost 5 bases and J lost 0; bases outside the gene matches: 4. The CDR3 DNA sequence: TGTGCCAGTAGTGCGTCAGGGGGCTCCTACAATGAGCAGTTCTTC. Protein: CASSASGGSYNEQFF.

The chain is built from TRBV21-1 and TRBJ2-1; the table names TRBD1, a call not compared with the DNA. TRBV21-1 is shown as a pseudogene. The CDR3 consists of 12 residues. The CDR3 DNA follows: TGTGCCAGCAGCAAAGAGGGGCGGGAGCAGTTCTTC. It codes for CASSKEGREQFF.

The chain combines TRBV29-1 with TRBJ1-4, with D possibly being TRBD1 (5 bases). The CDR3 has 12 residues. Per the germline V gene, CDR1 is SQVTM and CDR2 is ANQGSEA. Deletions cut 6 bases from V and 8 bases from J, with 13 bases between. CDR3 bases: TGCAGCGTGACGCAGTGGGACGAAAAACTGTTTTTT. It specifies CSVTQWDEKLFF.

The chain recombines TRBV5-1 with TRBJ1-1; 7 nucleotides line up with TRBD1. The CDR3 consists of 13 residues. Germline V gene data show CDR1 as SGHRS and CDR2 as YFSETQ. V lost 2 bases, J lost 6 bases, and 4 bases stayed unmatched. This CDR3 reads CASSLQGLSEAFF. The CDR3 bases are TGCGCCAGCAGCTTACAGGGGTTGTCTGAAGCTTTCTTT.

This sequence joins TRBV5-8 and TRBJ2-7; no clear D gene. This CDR3 has 13 residues. V lost 2 bases, J lost 0 bases, and 6 bases lay in between. Germline CDR1 is SGHTS and CDR2 is YDEGEE. The CDR3 DNA reads as TGTGCCAGCAGCTTCACCAGCTCCTACGAGCAGTACTTC. Its protein product is CASSFTSSYEQYF.

CDR3 sequence reads: CSARLNTEAFF. The CDR3 coding sequence is TGCAGCGCCCGACTGAACACTGAAGCTTTCTTT. The chain joins TRBV29-1 to TRBJ1-1, with D unresolved. The germline gives CDR1 SQVTM, CDR2 ANQGSEA. V was trimmed by 7 bases and J by 0 bases, leaving 6 bases between them. The CDR3 is 11 amino acids. Full variable domain (missing parts from reference TRBV29-1 and TRBJ1-1): SAVISQKPSRDICQRGTSLTIQCQVDSQVTMMFWYRQQPGQSLTLIATANQGSEATYESGFVIDKFPISRPNLTFSTLTVSNMSPEDSSIYLCSARLNTEAFFGQGTRLTVV.

The chain couples TRBV5-1 to TRBJ2-7, with TRBD1 matching 8 bases. The V gene's germline CDR1 is SGHRS and CDR2 YFSETQ. V lost 5 bases and J lost 3; bases outside the gene matches: 4. The CDR3 is made up of 13 amino acids. The CDR3 reads CASRDDRGYEQYV. DNA of the CDR3: TGCGCCAGCAGGGACGACAGGGGCTACGAGCAGTACGTC.

The chain combines TRBV6-5 with TRBJ1-2, with 7 bases aligning to TRBD1. CDR1 is MNHEY and CDR2 is SVGAGI in the germline V gene. The J segment lost 3 bases and the V segment lost 10 bases, leaving 8 bases of the junction unmatched. This CDR3 spans 13 amino acids. The CDR3 DNA reads TGTGCCACCGGCGGACAGGCGGACTATGGCTACACCTTC. This gives the protein CATGGQADYGYTF.

J is TRBJ1-6 and V is TRBV18; D remains unclear. The CDR3 has 13 residues. The ends were cut back, 3 bases at V and 13 bases at J, with 13 bases in the middle. Looked up from germline, CDR1 is KGHSH and CDR2 is LQKENI. The CDR3 protein is CASSPLEGSPLHF. The CDR3 DNA sequence: TGTGCCAGCTCACCCTTGGAGGGAAGCCCCCTCCACTTT.

The chain combines TRBV2 with TRBJ2-1, with D perhaps TRBD2 (5 bases). CDR1 and CDR2 (germline): SNHLY, FYNNEI. V dropped 7 bases and J dropped 0 bases, with 16 bases sitting between them. The CDR3 is 16 amino acids. CDR3 DNA sequence: TGTGCCAGCATCCCAGCGGTACAGAGCTCCTACAATGAGCAGTTCTTC. The encoded protein is CASIPAVQSSYNEQFF.

The chain links TRBV4-3 to TRBJ1-6; D is unclear. The germline CDR1 and CDR2 sequences are LGHNA and YSLEER. This CDR3 region has 17 residues. Trimming cost V 0 bases and J 3 bases, with 12 bases left between them. The CDR3 DNA sequence: TGCGCCAGCAGCCAAGATGACGTTGCCCACTATAATTCACCCCTCCACTTT. Protein: CASSQDDVAHYNSPLHF.

The V call is TRBV5-4, the J call TRBJ1-4, with TRBD1 matching over 7 bases. In germline, CDR1 is SGHNT, CDR2 YYREEE (reference sequence). CDR3 length: 13 residues. Trimming removed 4 bases from V and 8 bases from J; junction bases left unmatched: 5. This CDR3 is CASSEQGREKLFF. CDR3 nucleotide sequence: TGTGCCAGCAGCGAACAGGGGAGGGAAAAACTGTTTTTT. Complete variable domain (other parts from reference TRBV5-4 and TRBJ1-4): ETGVTQSPTHLIKTRGQQVTLRCSSQSGHNTVSWYQQALGQGPQFIFQYYREEENGRGNFPPRFSGLQFPNYSSELNVNALELDDSALYLCASSEQGREKLFFGSGTQLSVL.

V is TRBV11-3 and J is TRBJ1-2; weak D call: TRBD1 (5 bases). Germline CDR1 is SGHNT and CDR2 is YENEEA. This CDR3 comprises 14 residues. With 5 bases removed from V and 7 bases from J, the gap between germline ends came to 17 bases. CDR3 nucleotide sequence: TGTGCCAGCAGCCTAACCGGGACGGGTCGTGGCTACACCTTC. Protein sequence: CASSLTGTGRGYTF.